These 19 T cell receptor beta chains came from one sample sequenced in a study of blood T cell repertoires in COVID-19. Some clones are missing from TCRdb's copy, which holds only in-frame ones; the method was immunoSEQ multiplex PCR. The repertoire holds around 140,000 clones, with 70% to 90% as singletons. Sequencing used peripheral blood. The source of these receptors is a human donor with acute or convalescent COVID-19. The donor label of this sample is uncertain.

This clone was detected a few times. This chain links TRBV3-1 (or the pseudogene TRBV3-2) with TRBJ1-1; D gene unclear. Germline CDR1 LGHDT, CDR2 YNNKEL (reference sequence). This CDR3 has 14 amino acids. V was trimmed by 4 bases and J by 1 base, leaving 10 bases between them. CDR3 DNA sequence: TGTGCCAGCAGCCCCCTCTCAGGGAACACTGAAGCTTTCTTT. Translation: CASSPLSGNTEAFF.

The rearrangement uses TRBV24-1 and TRBJ2-7; tentative D call: TRBD2 (5 bases). Germline loops: CDR1 KGHDR, CDR2 SFDVKD. The CDR3 sequence is 13 residues long. Trimming removed 3 bases at V and 4 bases at J, with 9 bases between. The CDR3 coding sequence is TGTGCCACCAGTGATGTCCGAGGGTACGAGCAGTACTTC. Translation: CATSDVRGYEQYF.

This chain links TRBV5-4 with TRBJ2-7; TRBD1 aligns across 10 bases. V lost 4 bases to trimming and J lost 5 bases; unmatched junction nucleotides: 6. CDR1 is SGHNT and CDR2 is YYREEE in the germline V gene (reference sequence). The CDR3 sequence is 14 residues long. CDR3 amino acids: CASSPDRGRNEQYF. As DNA, the CDR3 is TGTGCCAGCAGCCCCGACAGGGGGCGCAACGAGCAGTACTTC.

The rearrangement links TRBV29-1 to TRBJ2-2; D ambiguous. Germline CDR1 reads SQVTM; CDR2 reads ANQGSEA. The CDR3 runs 14 residues. The V and J ends lost 0 bases and 6 bases respectively, with 11 bases between them. As DNA, the CDR3 is TGCAGCGTTGAAGATCCTCGGGTCGCCGGGGAGCTGTTTTTT. This translates into CSVEDPRVAGELFF.

The chain employs TRBV7-9 and TRBJ2-3; TRBD2 aligns across 9 bases. The CDR3 length is 15 residues. The V and J ends lost 1 base and 6 bases, in that order; junction bases with no gene match: 5. In germline, CDR1 is SEHNR, CDR2 FQNEAQ (reference sequence). DNA of the CDR3: TGTGCCAGCAGCTTAGTAGCGGGGGCGCGGGATACGCAGTATTTT. It specifies CASSLVAGARDTQYF.

V gene TRBV4-3 combines with J gene TRBJ1-2, with D hard to call. The CDR3 totals 14 residues. From germline, CDR1 is LGHNA and CDR2 YSLEER. The V end was cut by 0 bases, the J end by 8 bases, with 13 bases between. The CDR3 sequence: CASSQEVRDRGYTF. CDR3 nucleotide sequence: TGCGCCAGCAGCCAAGAGGTGCGGGATAGAGGCTACACCTTC.

CDR3 sequence: CSAHFNEQFF. The CDR3 coding sequence is TGCAGTGCTCATTTCAATGAGCAGTTCTTC. The rearrangement uses TRBV20-1 and TRBJ2-1; D is unclear. Germline CDR1 is DFQATT and CDR2 is SNEGSKA (reference sequence). CDR3 length equals 10 residues. V was pared by 5 bases and J by 6 bases, with 5 bases between.

This clone was recorded only once. CDR3 residues: CASIDRVGQPQHF. DNA of the CDR3: TGTGCCAGTATAGACCGGGTCGGCCAGCCCCAGCATTTT. The J gene is TRBJ1-5, the V gene TRBV19; D is unclear. Germline V CDR1 and CDR2: LNHDA, SQIVND (reference sequence). V was pared by 7 bases and J by 7 bases, with 14 bases between. The CDR3 contains 13 residues. Full variable domain (outside the CDR3, taken from reference TRBV19 and TRBJ1-5): DGGITQSPKYLFRKEGQNVTLSCEQNLNHDAMYWYRQDPGQGLRLIYYSQIVNDFQKGDIAEGYSVSREKKESFPLTVTSAQKNPTAFYLCASIDRVGQPQHFGDGTRLSIL.

The genes are TRBV28 and TRBJ1-5; perhaps TRBD1 as D (6 bases). The CDR3 runs 15 residues. The germline gives CDR1 MDHEN, CDR2 SYDVKM. V lost 6 bases to trimming and J lost 7 bases, with 19 bases between them. CDR3 in DNA: TGTGCCAGCAGCCGGGACAAAGGGGGACGACAGCCCCAGCATTTT. As protein: CASSRDKGGRQPQHF. The full variable domain, rest sourced from reference TRBV28 and TRBJ1-5, is DVKVTQSSRYLVKRTGEKVFLECVQDMDHENMFWYRQDPGLGLRLIYFSYDVKMKEKGDIPEGYSVSREKKERFSLILESASTNQTSMYLCASSRDKGGRQPQHFGDGTRLSIL.

This chain connects TRBV3-1 (or the pseudogene TRBV3-2) to TRBJ2-7, with TRBD1 matching 10 bases. CDR3 length: 15 amino acids. Germline trimming cut 5 bases from V and 6 bases from J; bases unmatched to any gene: 10. Germline loops: CDR1 LGHDT, CDR2 YNNKEL (reference sequence). The CDR3 protein is CASSAPGQGFSEQYF. Written as DNA, the CDR3 is TGTGCCAGCAGCGCGCCGGGACAGGGGTTTAGCGAGCAGTACTTC.

V gene TRBV27 combines with J gene TRBJ1-2; tentatively, D is TRBD1 (6 bases). Germline CDR1 reads MNHEY; CDR2 reads SMNVEV (reference sequence). The CDR3 contains 13 residues. The V and J ends lost 7 bases and 4 bases respectively, with 13 bases between them. The DNA of the CDR3 is TGTGCCAGCACCCTAACAGGGTCCTATGGCTACACCTTC. Translating gives CASTLTGSYGYTF.

The gene calls are TRBV30 and TRBJ1-6; perhaps TRBD1 as D (5 bases). The CDR3 has 13 amino acids. The germline V gene has CDR1 GTSNPN and CDR2 SVGIG (reference sequence). V lost 4 bases and J 9 bases, leaving 13 bases between the germline ends. CDR3 sequence (DNA): TGTGCCTGGACGGGACTTAGAATTTCACCCCTCCACTTT. It codes for CAWTGLRISPLHF.

The chain recombines TRBV10-3 with TRBJ1-3, with TRBD1 as a possible D gene (6 bases). The CDR3 has 16 residues. In germline, CDR1 is ENHRY, CDR2 SYGVKD. Trimming removed 8 bases at V and 0 bases at J, with 17 bases between. The CDR3 DNA follows: TGTGCCATCTCCGAGAGGGGAGGGGGCTCTGGAAACACCATATATTTT. This sequence encodes CAISERGGGSGNTIYF.

V and J are TRBV18 and TRBJ2-7; D perhaps matches TRBD2 (7 bases). Per the germline V gene, CDR1 is KGHSH and CDR2 is LQKENI. V shed 6 bases and J shed 2 bases, with 17 bases lying between them. This CDR3 is built from 15 residues. The CDR3 spells CASSPGASGAYEQYV. For the CDR3, the DNA is TGTGCCAGCTCCCCGGGGGCTAGCGGCGCCTACGAGCAGTACGTC.

V usage is TRBV27 and J usage is TRBJ1-5; D may be TRBD1 (5 bases). V was trimmed by 5 bases and J by 6 bases, leaving 11 bases between them. Germline lookup yields CDR1 MNHEY and CDR2 SMNVEV (reference sequence). The CDR3 has 13 amino acids. CDR3: CASSQGWSQPQHF. The DNA for the CDR3 is TGTGCCAGCAGTCAGGGATGGAGTCAGCCCCAGCATTTT.

This chain uses TRBV7-2 with TRBJ2-6, with D perhaps TRBD2 (6 bases). V lost 5 bases, J lost 0 bases, and 8 bases lay in between. Per germline, CDR1 SGHTA and CDR2 FQGNSA. There are 15 residues in the CDR3. The CDR3 DNA reads TGTGCCAGCAGCCCCGGGGGCTCTGGGGCCAACGTCCTGACTTTC. Its protein product is CASSPGGSGANVLTF.

This clone was detected a few times. The rearrangement joins TRBV30 to TRBJ1-1, with a tentative D call TRBD1 (5 bases). CDR3 length: 15 residues. V lost 6 bases to trimming and J lost 0 bases, with 17 bases between them. CDR1 is GTSNPN and CDR2 is SVGIG in the germline V gene (reference sequence). The CDR3 protein is CACAPNRGMNTEAFF. DNA of the CDR3: TGTGCCTGTGCACCTAACCGGGGGATGAACACTGAAGCTTTCTTT.

J is TRBJ2-1 and V is TRBV3-1 (or the pseudogene TRBV3-2); 10 bases align to TRBD2. V lost 4 bases, J lost 8 bases, and 8 bases stayed unmatched. This CDR3 spans 15 amino acids. Germline CDR1 and CDR2: LGHDT and YNNKEL (reference sequence). CDR3 DNA sequence: TGTGCCAGCAGCCGTCTAGCGGGAGTGGCCTATGAGCAGTTCTTC. Amino acids: CASSRLAGVAYEQFF.

This chain connects TRBV29-1 to TRBJ2-5; 10 bases align to TRBD2. The CDR3 spans 15 residues. Germline CDR1 reads SQVTM; CDR2 reads ANQGSEA. The V gene end was trimmed by 5 bases and the J gene end by 5 bases; junction bases not matched to a gene: 11. Here the CDR3 DNA reads TGCAGCGTTTCCCCAAGCGGGGGGGCCTGGGAGACCCAGTACTTC. The encoded protein is CSVSPSGGAWETQYF.